Here is one TCR beta chain with its context. Its antigen is unidentified. The germline gives CDR1 MDHEN, CDR2 SYDVKM. The CDR3 is 17 residues long. Unmatched junction bases numbered 7, after V lost 2 bases and J lost 0 bases. The data originate from a study of cytomegalovirus exposure and HLA in healthy donors. Study context: Earlier, 150 million to 200 million T cells were analyzed, and about 100 million unique TCR beta sequences were found among them. General observations from the study: In a later analysis, HLA-associated beta chains showed higher expansion and lower generation probabilities than comparable chains. The HLA-A and HLA-B alleles of most subjects were reportedly predicted accurately from TCR beta sequences.

The PCR ran on 60 Vbeta and 13 Jbeta primers. The method was immunoSEQ multiplex PCR; TCRdb's version includes in-frame clones alone and lacks a portion of them. The table records around 200,000 clones, 65% to 80% of them present only once. The chain is built from TRBV28 and TRBJ2-4, with TRBD1 matching over 7 bases. The specimen sequenced was PBMCs. This TCR was sampled from a man over 45 in good health and CMV-seronegative. The DNA for the CDR3 is TGTGCCAGCAGTTTAAACAGGGGACGGTTAGCCAAAAACATTCAGTACTTC. Translated: CASSLNRGRLAKNIQYF.